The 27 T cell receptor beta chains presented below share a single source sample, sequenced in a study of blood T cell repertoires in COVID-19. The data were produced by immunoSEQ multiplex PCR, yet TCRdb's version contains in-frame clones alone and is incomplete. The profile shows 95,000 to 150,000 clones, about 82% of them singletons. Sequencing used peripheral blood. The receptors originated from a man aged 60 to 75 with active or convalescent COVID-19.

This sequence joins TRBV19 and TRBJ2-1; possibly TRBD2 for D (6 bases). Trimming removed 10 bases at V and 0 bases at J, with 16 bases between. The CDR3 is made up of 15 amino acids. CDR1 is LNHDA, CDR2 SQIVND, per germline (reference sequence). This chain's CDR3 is CATTRLASSYNEQFF. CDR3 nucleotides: TGTGCCACCACCCGCCTAGCGAGCTCCTACAATGAGCAGTTCTTC.

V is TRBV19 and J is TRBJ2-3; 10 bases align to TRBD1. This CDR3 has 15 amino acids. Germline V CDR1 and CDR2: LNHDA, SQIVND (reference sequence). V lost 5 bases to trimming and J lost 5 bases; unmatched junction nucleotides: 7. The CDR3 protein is CASSHRRDRGDTQYF. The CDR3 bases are TGTGCCAGTAGTCACCGCCGGGACAGGGGAGATACGCAGTATTTT.

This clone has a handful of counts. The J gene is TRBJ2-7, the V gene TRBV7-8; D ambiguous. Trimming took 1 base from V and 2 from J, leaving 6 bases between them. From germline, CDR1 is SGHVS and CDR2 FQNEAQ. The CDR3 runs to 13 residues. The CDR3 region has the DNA TGTGCCAGCAGCTTAGGTCTAGCCTACGAGCAGTACTTC. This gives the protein CASSLGLAYEQYF.

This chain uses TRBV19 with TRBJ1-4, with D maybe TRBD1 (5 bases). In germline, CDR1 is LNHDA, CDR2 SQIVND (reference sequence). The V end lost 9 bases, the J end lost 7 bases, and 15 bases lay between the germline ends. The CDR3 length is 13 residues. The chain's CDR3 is CASRAGRAEKLFF. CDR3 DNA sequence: TGTGCCAGCAGGGCAGGACGTGCTGAAAAACTGTTTTTT.

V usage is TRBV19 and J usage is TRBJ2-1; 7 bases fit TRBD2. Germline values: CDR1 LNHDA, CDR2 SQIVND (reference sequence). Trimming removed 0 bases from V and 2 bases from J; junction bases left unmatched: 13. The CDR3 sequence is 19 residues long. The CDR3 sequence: CASSIDPPGGISPYNEQFF. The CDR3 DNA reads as TGTGCCAGTAGTATAGACCCCCCGGGGGGAATCAGTCCCTACAATGAGCAGTTCTTC.

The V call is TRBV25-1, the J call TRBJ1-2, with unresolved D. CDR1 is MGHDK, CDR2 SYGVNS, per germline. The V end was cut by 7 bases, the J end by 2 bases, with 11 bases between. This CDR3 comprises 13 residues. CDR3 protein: CASTKGSNYGYTF. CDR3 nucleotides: TGTGCCAGCACCAAAGGGAGCAACTATGGCTACACCTTC.

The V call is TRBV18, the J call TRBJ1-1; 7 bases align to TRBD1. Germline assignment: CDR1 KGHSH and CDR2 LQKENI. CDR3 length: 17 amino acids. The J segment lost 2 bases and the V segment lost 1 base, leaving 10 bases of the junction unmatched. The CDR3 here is CASSPRATGVGNTEAFF. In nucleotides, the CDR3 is TGTGCCAGCTCACCACGGGCAACAGGGGTAGGAAACACTGAAGCTTTCTTT.

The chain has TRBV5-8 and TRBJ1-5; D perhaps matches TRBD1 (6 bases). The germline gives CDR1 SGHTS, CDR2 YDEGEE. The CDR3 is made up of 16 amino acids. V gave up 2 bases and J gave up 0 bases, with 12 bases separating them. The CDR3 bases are TGTGCCAGCAGCTTAGGGCAGGGGACTAGCAATCAGCCCCAGCATTTT. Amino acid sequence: CASSLGQGTSNQPQHF.

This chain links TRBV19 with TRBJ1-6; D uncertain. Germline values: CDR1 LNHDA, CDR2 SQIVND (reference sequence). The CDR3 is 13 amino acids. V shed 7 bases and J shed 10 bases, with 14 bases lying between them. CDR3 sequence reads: CASTDSRRSPLHF. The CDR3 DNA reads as TGTGCCAGTACCGACTCCCGGCGGTCACCCCTCCACTTT. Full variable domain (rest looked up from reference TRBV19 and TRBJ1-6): DGGITQSPKYLFRKEGQNVTLSCEQNLNHDAMYWYRQDPGQGLRLIYYSQIVNDFQKGDIAEGYSVSREKKESFPLTVTSAQKNPTAFYLCASTDSRRSPLHFGNGTRLTVT.

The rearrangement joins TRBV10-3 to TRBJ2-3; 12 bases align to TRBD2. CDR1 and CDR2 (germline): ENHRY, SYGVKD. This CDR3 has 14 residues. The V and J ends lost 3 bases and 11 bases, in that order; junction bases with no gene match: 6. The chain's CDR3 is CAISDLTSGSRQYF. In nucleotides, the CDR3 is TGTGCCATCAGTGATTTGACTAGCGGGAGCCGGCAGTATTTT.

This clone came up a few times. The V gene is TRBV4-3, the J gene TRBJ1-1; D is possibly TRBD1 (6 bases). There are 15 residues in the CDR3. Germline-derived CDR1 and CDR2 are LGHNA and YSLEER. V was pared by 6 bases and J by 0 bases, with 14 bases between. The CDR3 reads CASSSGGPMNTEAFF. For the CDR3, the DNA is TGCGCCAGCAGTTCGGGGGGCCCCATGAACACTGAAGCTTTCTTT.

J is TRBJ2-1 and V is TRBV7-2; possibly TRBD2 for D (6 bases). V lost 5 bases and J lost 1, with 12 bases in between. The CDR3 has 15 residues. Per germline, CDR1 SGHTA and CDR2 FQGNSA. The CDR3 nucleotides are TGTGCCAGCAGCCCAGAAGCGGGTTCCTACAATGAGCAGTTCTTC. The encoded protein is CASSPEAGSYNEQFF. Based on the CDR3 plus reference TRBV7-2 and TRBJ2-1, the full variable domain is GAGVSQSPSNKVTEKGKDVELRCDPISGHTALYWYRQSLGQGLEFLIYFQGNSAPDKSGLPSDRFSAERTGGSVSTLTIQRTQQEDSAVYLCASSPEAGSYNEQFFGPGTRLTVL.

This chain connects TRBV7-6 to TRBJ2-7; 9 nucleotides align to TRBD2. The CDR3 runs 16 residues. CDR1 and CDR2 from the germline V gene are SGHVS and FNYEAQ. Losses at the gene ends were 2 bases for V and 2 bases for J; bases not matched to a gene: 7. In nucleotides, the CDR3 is TGTGCCAGCAGCTTAAGCCGCCTAGCGGGAACCTACGAGCAGTACTTC. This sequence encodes CASSLSRLAGTYEQYF.

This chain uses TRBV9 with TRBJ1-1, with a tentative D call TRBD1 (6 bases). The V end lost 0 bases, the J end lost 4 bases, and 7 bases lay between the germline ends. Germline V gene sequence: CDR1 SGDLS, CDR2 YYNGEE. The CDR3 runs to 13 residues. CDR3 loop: CASSVEGGTEAFF. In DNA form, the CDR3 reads TGTGCCAGCAGCGTAGAAGGGGGCACTGAAGCTTTCTTT. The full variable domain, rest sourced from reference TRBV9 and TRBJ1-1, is DSGVTQTPKHLITATGQRVTLRCSPRSGDLSVYWYQQSLDQGLQFLIQYYNGEERAKGNILERFSAQQFPDLHSELNLSSLELGDSALYFCASSVEGGTEAFFGQGTRLTVV.

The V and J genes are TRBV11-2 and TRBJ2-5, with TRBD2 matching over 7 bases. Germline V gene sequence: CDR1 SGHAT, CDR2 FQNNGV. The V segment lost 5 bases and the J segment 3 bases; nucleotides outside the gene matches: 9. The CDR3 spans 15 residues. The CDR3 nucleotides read TGTGCCAGCAGCATTGATTGGGCGGGAGAAGAGACCCAGTACTTC. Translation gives CASSIDWAGEETQYF.

CDR3 DNA sequence: TGTGCCAGCAGCTTAGAGTGGTCTGGGGCTGAGCAGTTCTTC. This codes for CASSLEWSGAEQFF. The chain links TRBV7-2 to TRBJ2-1; a weak D match, TRBD1 (5 bases). The CDR3 extends over 14 amino acids. The V and J ends lost 1 base and 9 bases respectively, with 13 bases between them. Germline CDR1 and CDR2: SGHTA and FQGNSA.

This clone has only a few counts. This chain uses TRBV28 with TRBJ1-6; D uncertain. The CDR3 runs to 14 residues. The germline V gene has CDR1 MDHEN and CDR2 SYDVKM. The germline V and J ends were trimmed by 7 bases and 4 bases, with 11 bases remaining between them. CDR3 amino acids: CASKRGNYNSPLHF. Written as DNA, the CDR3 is TGTGCCAGCAAAAGAGGGAATTATAATTCACCCCTCCACTTT.

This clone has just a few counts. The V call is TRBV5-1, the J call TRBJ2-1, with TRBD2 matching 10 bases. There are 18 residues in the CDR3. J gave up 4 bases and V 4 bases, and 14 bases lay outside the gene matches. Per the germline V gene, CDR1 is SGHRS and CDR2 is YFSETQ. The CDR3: CASSRHLSGRASYNEQFF. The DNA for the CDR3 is TGCGCCAGCAGCCGACATTTGAGCGGGAGGGCCTCTTACAATGAGCAGTTCTTC. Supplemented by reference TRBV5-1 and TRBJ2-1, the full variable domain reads KAGVTQTPRYLIKTRGQQVTLSCSPISGHRSVSWYQQTPGQGLQFLFEYFSETQRNKGNFPGRFSGRQFSNSRSEMNVSTLELGDSALYLCASSRHLSGRASYNEQFFGPGTRLTVL.

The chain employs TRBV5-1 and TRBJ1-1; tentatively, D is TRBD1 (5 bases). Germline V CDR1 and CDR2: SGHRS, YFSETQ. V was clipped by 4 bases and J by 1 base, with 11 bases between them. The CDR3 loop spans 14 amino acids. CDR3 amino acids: CASSLDRPNTEAFF. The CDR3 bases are TGCGCCAGCAGCCTAGACAGACCGAACACTGAAGCTTTCTTT.

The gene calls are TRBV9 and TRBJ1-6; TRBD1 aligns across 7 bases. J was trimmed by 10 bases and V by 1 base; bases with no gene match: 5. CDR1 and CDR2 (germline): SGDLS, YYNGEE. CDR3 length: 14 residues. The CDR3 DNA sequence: TGTGCCAGCAGCGTACGACAGGGTGGGTCACCCCTCCACTTT. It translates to CASSVRQGGSPLHF.

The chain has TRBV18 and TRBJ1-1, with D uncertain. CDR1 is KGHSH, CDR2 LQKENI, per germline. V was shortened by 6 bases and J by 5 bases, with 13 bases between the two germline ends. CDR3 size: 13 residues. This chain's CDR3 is CASSPQPGTEAFF. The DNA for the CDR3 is TGTGCCAGCTCCCCTCAGCCGGGAACTGAAGCTTTCTTT.

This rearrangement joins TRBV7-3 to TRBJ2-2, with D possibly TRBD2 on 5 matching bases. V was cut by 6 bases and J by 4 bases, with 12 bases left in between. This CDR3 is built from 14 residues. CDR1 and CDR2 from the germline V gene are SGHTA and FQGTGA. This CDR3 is CASRATSTTGELFF. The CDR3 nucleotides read TGTGCCAGCAGGGCAACTAGTACCACCGGGGAGCTGTTTTTT. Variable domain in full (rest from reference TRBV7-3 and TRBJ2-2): GAGVSQTPSNKVTEKGKYVELRCDPISGHTALYWYRQSLGQGPEFLIYFQGTGAADDSGLPNDRFFAVRPEGSVSTLKIQRTERGDSAVYLCASRATSTTGELFFGEGSRLTVL.

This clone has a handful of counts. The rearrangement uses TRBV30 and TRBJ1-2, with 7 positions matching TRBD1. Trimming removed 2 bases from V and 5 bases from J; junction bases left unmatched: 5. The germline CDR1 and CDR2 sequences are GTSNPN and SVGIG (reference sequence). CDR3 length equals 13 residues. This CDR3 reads CAWSRDRPYGYTF. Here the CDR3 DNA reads TGTGCCTGGAGTAGGGACAGACCGTATGGCTACACCTTC.

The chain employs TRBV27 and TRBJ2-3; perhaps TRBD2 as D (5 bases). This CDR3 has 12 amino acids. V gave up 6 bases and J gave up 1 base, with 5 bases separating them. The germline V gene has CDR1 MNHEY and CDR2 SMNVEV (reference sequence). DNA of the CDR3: TGTGCCAGCAGCGGGGGCACAGATACGCAGTATTTT. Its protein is CASSGGTDTQYF.

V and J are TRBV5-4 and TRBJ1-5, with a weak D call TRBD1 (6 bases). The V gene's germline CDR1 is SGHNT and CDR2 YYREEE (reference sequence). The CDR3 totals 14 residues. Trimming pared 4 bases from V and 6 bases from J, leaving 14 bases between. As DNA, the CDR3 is TGTGCCAGCAGCCTACAGGGAGATGGTCAGCCCCAGCATTTT. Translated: CASSLQGDGQPQHF.

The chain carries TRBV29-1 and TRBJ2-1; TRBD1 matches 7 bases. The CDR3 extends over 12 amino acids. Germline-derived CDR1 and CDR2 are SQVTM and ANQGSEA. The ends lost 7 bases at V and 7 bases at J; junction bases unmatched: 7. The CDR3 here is CSAKGQMNEQFF. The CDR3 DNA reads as TGCAGCGCTAAGGGACAGATGAATGAGCAGTTCTTC.

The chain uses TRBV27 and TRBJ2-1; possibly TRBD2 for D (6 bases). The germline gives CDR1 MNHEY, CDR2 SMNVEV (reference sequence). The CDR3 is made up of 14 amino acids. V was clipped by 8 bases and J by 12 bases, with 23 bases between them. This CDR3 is CASHRLVEPGGQFF. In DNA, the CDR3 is TGTGCCAGCCATAGACTAGTCGAACCCGGGGGGCAGTTCTTC.